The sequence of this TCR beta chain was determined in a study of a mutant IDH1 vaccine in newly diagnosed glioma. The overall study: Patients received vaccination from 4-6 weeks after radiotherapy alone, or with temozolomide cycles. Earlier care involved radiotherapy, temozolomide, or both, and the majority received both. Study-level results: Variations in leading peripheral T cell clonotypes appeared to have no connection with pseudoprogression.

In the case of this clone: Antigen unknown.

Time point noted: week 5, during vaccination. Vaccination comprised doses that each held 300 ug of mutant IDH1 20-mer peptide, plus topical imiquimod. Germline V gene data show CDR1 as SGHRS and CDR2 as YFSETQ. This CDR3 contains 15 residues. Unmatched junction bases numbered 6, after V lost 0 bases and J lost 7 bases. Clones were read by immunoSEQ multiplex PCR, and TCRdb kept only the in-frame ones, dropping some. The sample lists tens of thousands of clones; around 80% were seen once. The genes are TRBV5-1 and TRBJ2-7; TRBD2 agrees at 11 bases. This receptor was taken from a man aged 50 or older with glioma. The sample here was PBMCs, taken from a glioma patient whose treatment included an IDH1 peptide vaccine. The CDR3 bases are TGCGCCAGCAGCTTGGTGGCTAGCGGGGGGCGGGAGCAGTACTTC. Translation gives CASSLVASGGREQYF.